The present T cell receptor beta chain was sequenced within a study of CD8 T cells in Susac syndrome. This CDR3 is built from 14 residues. The V gene lost 4 bases and the J gene lost 2 bases, with 12 bases spanning the gap. Germline lookup yields CDR1 LGHDT and CDR2 YNNKEL (reference sequence). cDNA came from roughly 0.53 to 1 ug RNA primed by random hexamers. The authors amplified TCR beta CDR3 across 54 Vbeta and 13 Jbeta using immunoSEQ multiplex PCR. TCRdb re-derived calls from the immunoSEQ multiplex PCR reads in MiXCR, one entry per CDR3 protein. The sample has hundreds of thousands of distinct CDR3 sequences, just under 95% seen once. Sequencing of TCR beta was carried out in blood CD8+ and CD4+ T cells. The multiple sclerosis controls comprised treatment-naive patients whose relapsing-remitting disease was stable or active.

The source is a human donor with multiple sclerosis. The sequenced material came from CD4+ T cells from PBMCs. The V and J genes are TRBV3-1 and TRBJ2-7, with D perhaps matching TRBD2 (5 bases). The DNA for the CDR3 is TGTGCCAGCAGCCCGCAGGAGGCACCCTACGAGCAGTACTTC. Translated: CASSPQEAPYEQYF.